The 10 T cell receptor beta chains given below trace back to one sample, sequenced in a study of blood T cell repertoires in COVID-19. TCRdb's table, derived via immunoSEQ multiplex PCR, lists solely in-frame clones and lacks some. The data hold roughly 330,000 clones, with 75% to 90% observed a single time. Sequenced: PBMCs or T cells enriched from blood (not recorded which). Receptor source: a man aged 25 to 40 who had recovered from COVID-19.

This chain connects TRBV7-9 to TRBJ1-2; tentative D call: TRBD1 (6 bases). The CDR3 has 13 amino acids. Germline CDR1 reads SEHNR; CDR2 reads FQNEAQ (reference sequence). Trimming took 3 bases from V and 6 from J, leaving 11 bases between them. The CDR3 here is CASSFPGTNGYTF. The CDR3 region has the DNA TGTGCCAGCAGCTTCCCCGGGACAAATGGCTACACCTTC.

CDR3 residues: CASSRLPGTAPIPLHF. CDR3 coding DNA: TGTGCCAGCAGTCGACTCCCGGGGACAGCACCCATCCCCCTCCACTTT. This sequence joins TRBV27 and TRBJ1-6, with 7 positions matching TRBD1. This CDR3 contains 16 residues. After removal of 5 bases from V and 13 bases from J, the junction contained 17 bases not matched to a gene. Germline V gene sequence: CDR1 MNHEY, CDR2 SMNVEV (reference sequence).

The chain joins TRBV10-3 to TRBJ2-3, with 9 bases aligning to TRBD2. The CDR3 runs to 14 residues. Unmatched junction bases numbered 4, after V lost 7 bases and J lost 2 bases. CDR1 is ENHRY and CDR2 is SYGVKD in the germline V gene. DNA for the CDR3: TGTGCCATCAATAGCGGGGGAACCACAGATACGCAGTATTTT. Amino acid sequence: CAINSGGTTDTQYF.

This clone was seen only once. The chain carries TRBV30 and TRBJ2-5, with 7 positions matching TRBD1. The V segment lost 4 bases and the J segment 3 bases; nucleotides outside the gene matches: 8. The CDR3 is 14 amino acids. Germline V gives CDR1 GTSNPN, CDR2 SVGIG (reference sequence). CDR3 nucleotides: TGTGCCTGGACACAGTGGGACAGAGAAGAGACCCAGTACTTC. The encoded protein is CAWTQWDREETQYF.

The chain has TRBV28 and TRBJ2-7; 13 bases align to TRBD2. V gave up 10 bases and J gave up 2 bases; unmatched junction bases: 5. CDR1 is MDHEN, CDR2 SYDVKM, per germline. CDR3 size: 14 residues. The CDR3 DNA is TGTGCCACCGGGACTAGCGGGGAGACCTACGAGCAGTACTTC. It specifies CATGTSGETYEQYF.

The rearrangement links TRBV4-1 to TRBJ2-1; 8 bases agree with TRBD1. V was clipped by 4 bases and J by 8 bases; unmatched bases: 10. The germline V gene has CDR1 MGHRA and CDR2 YSYEKL. The length of the CDR3 is 15 residues. The CDR3 spells CASSPGQGSFDEQFF. The CDR3, as DNA: TGCGCCAGCAGCCCCGGACAGGGTAGTTTCGATGAGCAGTTCTTC.

This chain links TRBV30 with TRBJ1-2; 9 bases agree with TRBD1. The CDR3 spans 14 residues. The V and J ends lost 4 bases and 7 bases, in that order; junction bases with no gene match: 10. Germline CDR1 GTSNPN, CDR2 SVGIG (reference sequence). The CDR3 DNA is TGTGCCTGGACTGGGCCAATACAGGGGGCTGGCTACACCTTC. Protein: CAWTGPIQGAGYTF.

The V call is TRBV9, the J call TRBJ2-7, with 11 bases identical to TRBD2. With V trimmed by 3 bases and J by 0 bases, 2 bases remained unmatched. Germline CDR1 reads SGDLS; CDR2 reads YYNGEE. This CDR3 is 15 amino acids long. The CDR3 spells CASSEGLADSYEQYF. As DNA, the CDR3 is TGTGCCAGCAGCGAGGGACTAGCGGACTCCTACGAGCAGTACTTC.

J is TRBJ1-6 and V is TRBV5-4; D perhaps matches TRBD1 (5 bases). Germline values: CDR1 SGHNT, CDR2 YYREEE (reference sequence). Trimming took 0 bases from V and 10 from J, leaving 14 bases between them. The CDR3 loop spans 15 amino acids. CDR3 protein: CASSLGRDLGSPLHF. The DNA for the CDR3 is TGTGCCAGCAGCTTGGGGCGGGACTTGGGGTCACCCCTCCACTTT.

The chain is built from TRBV6-5 and TRBJ2-7; 7 nucleotides line up with TRBD1. Germline CDR1 is MNHEY and CDR2 is SVGAGI. The CDR3 is made up of 14 amino acids. Trimming took 7 bases from V and 2 from J; bases not matched to a gene: 8. The CDR3, as DNA: TGTGCCAGCACAAGCCGGGACAGAGCCTACGAGCAGTACTTC. This codes for CASTSRDRAYEQYF.